This TCR beta chain was observed in a study of beta chain features in type 1 diabetes. The isolated RNA, all of it, was reverse transcribed, so expressed TCRB transcripts were what got sequenced. TCRdb's copy holds only in-frame clones and misses some; the assay was immunoSEQ multiplex PCR. The top ten clones hold roughly 4.1% of a sample with about 240,000 clones, 27% of them seen once. The CDR3 loop spans 13 amino acids. The V and J ends lost 3 bases and 0 bases respectively, with 8 bases between them. Germline CDR1 GTSNPN, CDR2 SVGIG (reference sequence). The rearrangement uses TRBV30 and TRBJ1-2; D call uncertain. Input material: central memory CD4+ T cells from blood. This receptor was taken from a young man in good health. CDR3 sequence: CAWRHRSNYGYTF. The CDR3 bases are TGTGCCTGGAGGCACAGATCTAACTATGGCTACACCTTC.